These T cell receptor beta chains were read from a single sample in a study of CD8+ T cells in alopecia areata. Method: immunoSEQ multiplex PCR; TCRdb's copy keeps in-frame clones and lacks some. The sample includes 200,000 to 250,000 clones, 30% to 40% of them seen just once. Sequences were derived from CD4+ T cells sorted from blood, sampled at week 34, from a patient treated with tofacitinib. These receptors all stem from a human donor with alopecia areata. The CDR3 runs from the conserved cysteine through the conserved F or W. The D gene is left open where the match is weak. A clone size is listed for some rows: how often the clone was seen (once, few, many), or a class if it is expanded.

>TRBD2|TRBV18|NA|TRBJ2-7
CASSPQDGLAGAEQYF
TGTGCCAGCTCACCACAGGATGGTCTAGCGGGAGCCGAGCAGTACTTC
>NA|TRBV30|few|TRBJ1-2
CAWSRQAYGYTF
TGTGCCTGGAGCAGGCAGGCCTATGGCTACACCTTC
>TRBD1|TRBV5-1|few|TRBJ2-1
CASSPGGTGGNEQFF
TGCGCCAGCAGCCCCGGGGGGACAGGGGGCAATGAGCAGTTCTTC
>NA|TRBV28|few|TRBJ2-1
CASSLLATSQFF
TGTGCCAGCAGTTTATTGGCGACTAGTCAGTTCTTC
>TRBD1|TRBV27|NA|TRBJ1-5
CATPGDRGFNQPQHF
TGTGCCACCCCAGGGGACAGGGGATTCAATCAGCCCCAGCATTTT
>NA|TRBV5-6|few|TRBJ1-5
CASSLGFSNQPQHF
TGTGCCAGCAGCCTCGGCTTTAGCAATCAGCCCCAGCATTTT
>NA|TRBV18|NA|TRBJ2-1
CASSRTSQGEQFF
TGTGCCAGCTCCCGGACCAGTCAGGGTGAGCAGTTCTTC
>NA|TRBV9|few|TRBJ2-1
CASSGRAYSEQFF
TGTGCCAGCAGCGGCCGGGCCTACAGCGAGCAGTTCTTC
>NA|TRBV5-6|many|TRBJ1-2
CASSSPAIYGYTF
TGTGCCAGCAGCTCGCCAGCCATCTATGGCTACACCTTC
>NA|TRBV9|NA|TRBJ1-5
CASSVEYFHQPQHF
TGTGCCAGCAGCGTAGAATACTTTCATCAGCCCCAGCATTTT
>TRBD1|TRBV7-9|NA|TRBJ1-2
CASSLTGVDYGYTF
TGTGCCAGCAGCTTGACAGGGGTAGACTATGGCTACACCTTC
>TRBD1|TRBV4-1|NA|TRBJ2-7
CASSQAGGAGGDYEQYF
TGCGCCAGCAGCCAAGCCGGAGGTGCAGGGGGTGACTACGAGCAGTACTTC
>NA|TRBV5-1|NA|TRBJ1-2
CASSLGVSGGLNYGYTF
TGCGCCAGCAGCTTGGGCGTTAGCGGGGGACTTAACTATGGCTACACCTTC
>NA|TRBV6-1|NA|TRBJ1-2
CASSEGSINYGYTF
TGTGCCAGCAGTGAAGGGTCGATTAACTATGGCTACACCTTC
>TRBD1|TRBV25-1|NA|TRBJ1-2
CASSEYLRTGGGSGYTF
TGTGCCAGCAGTGAATATCTTAGGACAGGGGGAGGAAGTGGCTACACCTTC
>NA|TRBV23-1|many|TRBJ1-4
CASSQSYEKLFF
TGCGCCAGCAGTCAATCATATGAAAAACTGTTTTTT
>NA|TRBV7-3|few|TRBJ1-1
CASSLQGNTEAFF
TGTGCCAGCAGCCTTCAGGGGAACACTGAAGCTTTCTTT
>NA|TRBV29-1|NA|TRBJ1-1
CSVVGRMNTEAFF
TGCAGCGTTGTGGGCAGGATGAACACTGAAGCTTTCTTT
>TRBD1|TRBV5-1|NA|TRBJ1-1
CASTSGGTEAFF
TGCGCCAGCACGTCAGGGGGCACTGAAGCTTTCTTT
>NA|TRBV30|NA|TRBJ2-2
CAWSVSVPGELFF
TGTGCCTGGAGTGTATCGGTTCCCGGGGAGCTGTTTTTT
>NA|TRBV6-5|NA|TRBJ1-1
CASVGDSRTEAFF
TGTGCCTCAGTTGGCGACAGCAGAACTGAAGCTTTCTTT
>NA|TRBV6-1|NA|TRBJ2-1
CASSEAGQPNEQFF
TGTGCCAGCAGTGAAGCAGGACAGCCCAATGAGCAGTTCTTC
>TRBD1|TRBV4-1|NA|TRBJ1-2
CASSQAPDRAELYGYTF
TGCGCCAGCAGCCAAGCCCCGGACAGGGCAGAACTCTATGGCTACACCTTC
>NA|TRBV7-3|NA|TRBJ2-1
CASTRRGGLLDSYNEQFF
TGTGCCAGCACCCGTAGGGGGGGCCTTCTGGACTCCTACAATGAGCAGTTCTTC
>NA|TRBV6-1|few|TRBJ2-7
CASRPSSYEQYF
TGTGCCAGCAGGCCTTCGTCCTACGAGCAGTACTTC
>NA|TRBV11-3|NA|TRBJ2-2
CASSLYSIGELFF
TGTGCCAGCAGCTTATACAGTATCGGGGAGCTGTTTTTT
>NA|TRBV29-1|NA|TRBJ1-1
CSVEDNPQGGGISEAFF
TGCAGCGTTGAAGATAATCCCCAAGGAGGGGGGATCAGTGAAGCTTTCTTT
>NA|TRBV20-1|NA|TRBJ2-1
CSASSVGMGFF
TGCAGTGCTAGTTCGGTGGGGATGGGGTTCTTC
>NA|TRBV5-6|NA|TRBJ1-2
CASSSPGRQGNYGYTF
TGTGCCAGCAGCTCACCCGGAAGGCAGGGGAACTATGGCTACACCTTC
>NA|TRBV7-6|NA|TRBJ2-7
CASSLAVRTTYEQYF
TGTGCCAGCAGCTTAGCTGTTCGTACTACCTACGAGCAGTACTTC
>NA|TRBV29-1|NA|TRBJ1-5
CSVGDRLNQPQHF
TGCAGCGTGGGTGACAGGTTGAATCAGCCCCAGCATTTT
>NA|TRBV18|few|TRBJ1-2
CASSPTRQGVASGYTF
TGTGCCAGCTCACCAACCCGGCAGGGAGTTGCCAGTGGCTACACCTTC
>TRBD2|TRBV18|NA|TRBJ2-1
CASSPLGGRDRNEQFF
TGTGCCAGCTCACCACTAGGCGGGAGGGATAGGAATGAGCAGTTCTTC
>NA|TRBV6-5|few|TRBJ2-7
CASSSQGTSYEQYF
TGTGCCAGCAGCTCCCAGGGGACCTCCTACGAGCAGTACTTC
>TRBD1|TRBV7-9|many|TRBJ1-1
CASATGTNTEAFF
TGTGCCAGCGCGACAGGGACGAACACTGAAGCTTTCTTT
>NA|TRBV2|many|TRBJ2-1
CASSEAGPYNEQFF
TGTGCCAGCAGTGAAGCGGGACCCTACAATGAGCAGTTCTTC
>TRBD1|TRBV6-6|many|TRBJ1-5
CASSYRDRGYQPQHF
TGTGCCAGCAGTTACAGGGACAGGGGGTACCAGCCCCAGCATTTT
>NA|TRBV6-5|NA|TRBJ2-7
CASSYSSTGSREQYF
TGTGCCAGCAGTTACTCGAGTACAGGGTCGAGGGAGCAGTACTTC
>TRBD1|TRBV19|NA|TRBJ1-2
CASSGDSNYGYTF
TGTGCCAGTAGTGGGGACAGTAACTATGGCTACACCTTC
>NA|TRBV30|NA|TRBJ1-2
CAWSPAGSVPYGYTF
TGTGCCTGGAGTCCGGCAGGGTCCGTCCCCTATGGCTACACCTTC
>NA|TRBV4-1|NA|TRBJ2-5
CASSQDRAGAGQETQYF
TGCGCCAGCAGCCAAGATCGGGCAGGGGCTGGTCAAGAGACCCAGTACTTC
>NA|TRBV5-8|NA|TRBJ2-7
CASSLITAYEQYF
TGTGCCAGCAGCTTGATAACGGCCTACGAGCAGTACTTC
>NA|TRBV27|NA|TRBJ2-1
CASRRSNEQFF
TGTGCCAGCAGGAGGTCCAATGAGCAGTTCTTC
>NA|TRBV18|NA|TRBJ2-5
CASSPTNQETQYF
TGTGCCAGCTCACCAACCAACCAGGAGACCCAGTACTTC
>TRBD2|TRBV2|few|TRBJ2-1
CASSPPGAGGKNEQFF
TGTGCCAGCAGTCCCCCTGGGGCGGGAGGCAAAAATGAGCAGTTCTTC
>NA|TRBV30|NA|TRBJ2-7
CAWSEAPYEQYF
TGTGCCTGGAGTGAAGCACCCTACGAGCAGTACTTC
>NA|TRBV5-1|NA|TRBJ1-1
CASSSNRDTEAFF
TGCGCCAGCAGCTCCAACAGGGACACTGAAGCTTTCTTT
>NA|TRBV14|NA|TRBJ2-2
CASSHLQNTGELFF
TGTGCCAGCAGCCATCTACAGAACACCGGGGAGCTGTTTTTT
>TRBD1|TRBV29-1|few|TRBJ1-1
CSVDRVGTEAFF
TGCAGCGTCGACAGGGTGGGGACTGAAGCTTTCTTT
>TRBD1|TRBV5-1|few|TRBJ1-1
CASSSGGFTEAFF
TGCGCCAGCAGCTCAGGGGGATTCACTGAAGCTTTCTTT
>TRBD2|TRBV7-8|NA|TRBJ2-7
CASSIGRGQRGAYEQYF
TGTGCCAGCAGCATCGGACGCGGCCAGCGGGGGGCCTACGAGCAGTACTTC
>NA|TRBV5-1|many|TRBJ1-2
CASSTTANYGYTF
TGCGCCAGCAGCACGACAGCTAACTATGGCTACACCTTC
>NA|TRBV29-1|NA|TRBJ2-2
CSGRGLYTGELFF
TGCAGCGGGCGCGGACTTTACACCGGGGAGCTGTTTTTT
>TRBD1|TRBV7-9|NA|TRBJ1-6
CASSSDRDRFSPLHF
TGTGCCAGCAGTTCGGACAGGGACCGGTTTTCACCCCTCCACTTT